This TCR beta chain was captured in a study of cytomegalovirus exposure and HLA in healthy donors. The PCR ran on 60 Vbeta and 13 Jbeta primers. Sequencing was performed with immunoSEQ multiplex PCR; in TCRdb, only in-frame clones are kept and a portion is missing. The sample yields more than 65,000 clones, roughly 85% seen once. The length of the CDR3 is 13 residues. From germline, CDR1 is SGHAT and CDR2 FQNNGV. Trimming removed 2 bases from V and 3 bases from J, with 8 bases in between. The origin of this receptor is a female donor in good health and CMV-seronegative. V and J are TRBV11-2 and TRBJ2-7, with no clear D. The specimen sequenced was PBMCs. The CDR3 region is CASSLTFSYEQYF. The CDR3, as DNA: TGTGCCAGCAGCTTAACGTTTAGCTACGAGCAGTACTTC. The entire variable domain, with the rest obtained from reference TRBV11-2 and TRBJ2-7, is as follows: EAGVAQSPRYKIIEKRQSVAFWCNPISGHATLYWYQQILGQGPKLLIQFQNNGVVDDSQLPKDRFSAERLKGVDSTLKIQPAKLEDSAVYLCASSLTFSYEQYFGPGTRLTVT.